The T cell receptor (beta chain) described here comes from a study of OX40 agonist ivuxolimab in advanced cancers. The germline CDR1 and CDR2 sequences are MDHEN and SYDVKM. V lost 8 bases, J lost 0 bases, and 6 bases lay in between. The CDR3 extends over 12 amino acids. As concerns this clone: Its antigen remains unknown.

TCRdb's table, derived via immunoSEQ multiplex PCR, lists solely in-frame clones and lacks some. This sample has 90,000 to 100,000 clones, with roughly 87% found just once. Findings and caveats of the study: CD4+ and CD8+ blood T cells expanded clonally by week 6 at 0.1 to 3.0 mg/kg.

The chain couples TRBV28 to TRBJ2-3, with D unresolved. Source: CD4+ or CD8+ T cells sorted from blood, taken in a trial of the OX40 agonist ivuxolimab. This TCR came from an adult with an advanced solid tumor such as melanoma, head and neck, liver or kidney cancer. This CDR3 is CASPDSTDTQYF. CDR3 sequence (DNA): TGTGCCAGCCCCGACAGCACAGATACGCAGTATTTT.